This is a list of T cell receptor beta chains from one sample in a study of blood T cell repertoires in COVID-19. Method: immunoSEQ multiplex PCR; TCRdb's copy keeps in-frame clones and lacks some. Among roughly 160,000 clones listed, around 82% were seen once. Sequenced material: peripheral blood. Every receptor here comes from a woman older than 75 with active or convalescent COVID-19. CDR3s include the opening cysteine and the closing phenylalanine or tryptophan. The order of the fields is J gene, V gene, clone size, D gene, CDR3 DNA, CDR3 protein. D genes are given only for firm matches. Rows give clone size only sometimes, using once, few, many, or a class for an expanded clone.

>TRBJ1-1|TRBV7-2|.|.
TGTGCCAGCAGCGGGACTCGAGGCACTGAAGCTTTCTTT
CASSGTRGTEAFF
>TRBJ2-5|TRBV30|.|.
TGTGCCTGGAGTCTGATAGCGGTCCAAGAGACCCAGTACTTC
CAWSLIAVQETQYF
>TRBJ1-1|TRBV5-1|.|.
TGCGCCAGCAGCCTCACGACAGGACCGAACACTGAAGCTTTCTTT
CASSLTTGPNTEAFF
>TRBJ1-1|TRBV5-4|.|.
TGTGCCAGCAGCTTGGGGTTCGGGGGCACTGAAGCTTTCTTT
CASSLGFGGTEAFF
>TRBJ2-1|TRBV14|.|TRBD2
TGTGCCAGCAGCCAAGATCGACTAGCGGGAGTCGGTGAGCAGTTCTTC
CASSQDRLAGVGEQFF
>TRBJ1-5|TRBV7-8|.|.
TGTGCCAGCAGCTTAGAATCGTTTATTAGCAATCAGCCCCAGCATTTT
CASSLESFISNQPQHF
>TRBJ1-6|TRBV7-3|.|TRBD1
TGTGCCAGCAGCTCCGGACAGGGTCAACCCCTCCACTTT
CASSSGQGQPLHF
>TRBJ2-3|TRBV5-4|.|TRBD2
TGTGCCAGCAGCTTGAGGGCGGGAGGGGCAGATACGCAGTATTTT
CASSLRAGGADTQYF
>TRBJ2-3|TRBV29-1|.|TRBD1
TGCAGCGTCCGAACAGGGGGCACAGATACGCAGTATTTT
CSVRTGGTDTQYF
>TRBJ2-1|TRBV4-2|.|.
TGTGCCAGCAGCCAAGGACCACTTAGCGGAGGCTCCTACAATGAGCAGTTCTTC
CASSQGPLSGGSYNEQFF
>TRBJ2-7|TRBV12-3/TRBV12-4|.|TRBD1
TGTGCCAGCAGTTCGGACAGGTTCTACGAGCAGTACTTC
CASSSDRFYEQYF
>TRBJ2-1|TRBV7-8|once|TRBD2
TGTGCCAGCAGCTGGGGACTAGCGGGCTCCTACAATGAGCAGTTCTTC
CASSWGLAGSYNEQFF
>TRBJ1-2|TRBV19|.|TRBD1
TGTGCCAGTAGTACTATTGACAGGGAAGGCTACACCTTC
CASSTIDREGYTF
>TRBJ1-1|TRBV30|.|TRBD1
TGTGCCTGGAGTGCCCGAGGACAGGGTCTGAACACTGAAGCTTTCTTT
CAWSARGQGLNTEAFF
>TRBJ2-1|TRBV18|.|TRBD1
TGTGCCAGCTCACCGCCGGGACAGGGATTTCCCAATGAGCAGTTCTTC
CASSPPGQGFPNEQFF
>TRBJ1-2|TRBV15|.|.
TGTGCCACCAGCACCCCCCTCGGGGAGAGATATGGCTACACCTTC
CATSTPLGERYGYTF
>TRBJ2-5|TRBV28|.|.
TGTGCCAGCAGTTTATCGGGCCAGGGGATCGAAGAGACCCAGTACTTC
CASSLSGQGIEETQYF
>TRBJ2-1|TRBV19|.|.
TGTGCCAGTAGTGTTCTAGCAAATACGGGGTACAATGAGCAGTTCTTC
CASSVLANTGYNEQFF
>TRBJ1-5|TRBV19|.|TRBD1
TGTGCCAGTAGTACTCGGGACAGGGGTGGGTCGGGCAATCAGCCCCAGCATTTT
CASSTRDRGGSGNQPQHF
>TRBJ2-7|TRBV2|.|TRBD2
TGTGCCAGCAGAGCGGGACTAAGTTACGAGCAGTACTTC
CASRAGLSYEQYF
>TRBJ1-4|TRBV6-5|.|.
TGTGCCAGCAGTTACGCGGCCCGGTCTTATGAAAAACTGTTTTTT
CASSYAARSYEKLFF
>TRBJ1-1|TRBV19|.|.
TGTGCCAGTAGGGGTGGACAGTTGAACACTGAAGCTTTCTTT
CASRGGQLNTEAFF
>TRBJ2-2|TRBV5-1|once|.
TGCGCCAGCAGCTTGGGGCAAGTGACCGGGGAGCTGTTTTTT
CASSLGQVTGELFF
>TRBJ2-7|TRBV5-1|once|.
TGCGCCAGCAGCCCGGGACTGACCACCTACGAGCAGTACTTC
CASSPGLTTYEQYF
>TRBJ1-2|TRBV19|few|.
TGTGCCAGTAGTATCGTTGTGGCGGATTCTAACTATGGCTACACCTTC
CASSIVVADSNYGYTF
>TRBJ2-7|TRBV18|.|TRBD2
TGTGCCAGCTCAGATCTAGCGGGGTCCTCCTACGAGCAGTACTTC
CASSDLAGSSYEQYF
>TRBJ1-2|TRBV2|few|.
TGTGCCAGCAGGTGGTCAGACGCGAGGACTAACTATGGCTACACCTTC
CASRWSDARTNYGYTF